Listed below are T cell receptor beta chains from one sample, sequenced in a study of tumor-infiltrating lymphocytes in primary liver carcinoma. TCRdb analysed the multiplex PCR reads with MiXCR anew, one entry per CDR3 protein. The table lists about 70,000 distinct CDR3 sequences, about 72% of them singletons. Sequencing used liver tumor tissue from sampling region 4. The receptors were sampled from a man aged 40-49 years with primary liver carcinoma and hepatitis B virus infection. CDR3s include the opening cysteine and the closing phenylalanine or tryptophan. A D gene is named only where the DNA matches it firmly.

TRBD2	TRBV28	CASRRPGTSSNCEQYF
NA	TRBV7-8	CARNRTENTEAFF
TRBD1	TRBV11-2	CASSRGSGDRGQFF
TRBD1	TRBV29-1	CSVGRGQRGTQHF
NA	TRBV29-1	CSVSLGREQFF
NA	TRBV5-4	CASRVAGDPALGTQYF
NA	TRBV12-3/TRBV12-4	CASSSRDRPNYGYTF
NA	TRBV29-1	CSVKAGGTDTQYF
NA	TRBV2	CASSVSTVASYEQYF
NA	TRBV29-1	CSFSSNTDAFF
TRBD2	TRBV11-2	CASSLGRLAGGPYNEQFF
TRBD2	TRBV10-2	CASRGLASTDTQYF
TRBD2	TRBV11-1	CASSLRLAGEVDNEEFF
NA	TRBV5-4	CASSGKLEGLDERFF
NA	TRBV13	CASSSQGLLRRLFF
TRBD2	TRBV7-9	CASSLIAGADVQFF
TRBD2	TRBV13	CASNILGTSVGELFF
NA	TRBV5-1	CASSFSGVGQPQHF
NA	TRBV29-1	CSGTEAYEQYF
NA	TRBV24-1	CATSEDDGTSGETQYF
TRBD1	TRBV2	CASNPGGNTGELFF
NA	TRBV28	CAISRQFVYEQYF
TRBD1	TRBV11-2	CASSLSYRGPVKQLRSYNEQFF
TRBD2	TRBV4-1	CASSHTSGMTYEQYF
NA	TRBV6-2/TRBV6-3	CASKDDSGANVLTF
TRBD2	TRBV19	CAGSWGLGDSNEQYF
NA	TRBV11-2	CASSCTDNLRGQHF
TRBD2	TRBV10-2	CASSGKKGGRATDTQYF
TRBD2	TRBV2	CATRKESGTSAGGTQYF
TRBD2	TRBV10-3	CVIGGGLEQCF
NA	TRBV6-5	CASSGNHQNTRELFF
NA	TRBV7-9	CDSSSGRFTEAFF
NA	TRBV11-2	CASNPGQIEASF
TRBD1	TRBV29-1	CSVLGTAYQETKYF
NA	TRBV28	CASSSSTRTGREKLFF